This is a list of T cell receptor beta chains from one sample in a study of blood T cell repertoires in COVID-19. The assay was immunoSEQ multiplex PCR, and TCRdb's table has in-frame clones only and misses some. The sample contains 250,000 to 300,000 clones, approximately 90% of which appear only once. The sequenced sample consisted of PBMCs or T cells enriched from blood (not recorded which). These receptors were obtained from a man aged 18 to 30 who had recovered from COVID-19. Each CDR3 is given with its conserved first and last residue. Fields, in order: V gene, D gene, J gene, clone size, CDR3 DNA, CDR3 protein. A D gene is named only where the DNA matches it firmly. Rows give clone size only sometimes, using once, few, many, or a class for an expanded clone.

v_call: TRBV29-1; d_call: TRBD1; j_call: TRBJ2-3; clone_size: -; cdr3_nt: TGCAGCGTTGCCCGCGGGACAGGGGGAACAGATACGCAGTATTTT; cdr3_aa: CSVARGTGGTDTQYF
v_call: TRBV18; d_call: TRBD1; j_call: TRBJ1-5; clone_size: few; cdr3_nt: TGTGCCAGCTCGCCGGGACAGGGGACCTATAGCAATCAGCCCCAGCATTTT; cdr3_aa: CASSPGQGTYSNQPQHF
v_call: TRBV28; d_call: -; j_call: TRBJ1-4; clone_size: -; cdr3_nt: TGTGCCAGCAGTTTAGAGGTCCCCGAGGAAAAACTGTTTTTT; cdr3_aa: CASSLEVPEEKLFF
v_call: TRBV15; d_call: TRBD2; j_call: TRBJ2-1; clone_size: few; cdr3_nt: TGTGCCACCAGCAGAGTAGCGGGGGACAATGAGCAGTTCTTC; cdr3_aa: CATSRVAGDNEQFF
v_call: TRBV30; d_call: -; j_call: TRBJ2-2; clone_size: -; cdr3_nt: TGTGCCTGGAGTGTGCAGGGGGGTTACGGGGAGCTGTTTTTT; cdr3_aa: CAWSVQGGYGELFF
v_call: TRBV28; d_call: -; j_call: TRBJ1-3; clone_size: -; cdr3_nt: TGTGCCAGCAGAAAAGGGGGGGCTGGAAACACCATATATTTT; cdr3_aa: CASRKGGAGNTIYF
v_call: TRBV19; d_call: TRBD1; j_call: TRBJ1-5; clone_size: few; cdr3_nt: TGTGCCAGTAGTATTGATTGGTCCGGGACAGGCCTTAGGACCCAGCATTTT; cdr3_aa: CASSIDWSGTGLRTQHF
v_call: TRBV7-8; d_call: TRBD1; j_call: TRBJ2-2; clone_size: -; cdr3_nt: TGTGCCAGCAGCGTATCAGGGACAGGGAAGGCCGGGGAGCTGTTTTTT; cdr3_aa: CASSVSGTGKAGELFF
v_call: TRBV5-4; d_call: TRBD2; j_call: TRBJ2-5; clone_size: -; cdr3_nt: TGTGCCAGCAGCTTAGGACTAGCGGGGGAACAAGAGACCCAGTACTTC; cdr3_aa: CASSLGLAGEQETQYF
v_call: TRBV11-2; d_call: -; j_call: TRBJ1-2; clone_size: -; cdr3_nt: TGTGCCAGCAGCTTAGGCCCAGGGTTCGGCGATGGCTACACCTTC; cdr3_aa: CASSLGPGFGDGYTF
v_call: TRBV13; d_call: TRBD1; j_call: TRBJ1-3; clone_size: -; cdr3_nt: TGTGCCAGCAGCTACGACAGGGCTCACTCTGGAAACACCATATATTTT; cdr3_aa: CASSYDRAHSGNTIYF
v_call: TRBV21-1; d_call: -; j_call: TRBJ1-5; clone_size: -; cdr3_nt: TGTGCCAGCAGCAAAGCGGGGGGGCATTATAGCAATCAGCCCCAGCATTTT; cdr3_aa: CASSKAGGHYSNQPQHF
v_call: TRBV5-1; d_call: TRBD2; j_call: TRBJ2-3; clone_size: -; cdr3_nt: TGCGCCAGCAGCTTGGTTGCCCTAGCGGGCTTGGCCACAGATACGCAGTATTTT; cdr3_aa: CASSLVALAGLATDTQYF
v_call: TRBV4-1; d_call: TRBD2; j_call: TRBJ2-7; clone_size: few; cdr3_nt: TGCGCCAGCAGCCTAGTCTATTTAGCGGGAGGGACCTACGAGCAGTACTTC; cdr3_aa: CASSLVYLAGGTYEQYF
v_call: TRBV5-4; d_call: TRBD2; j_call: TRBJ2-3; clone_size: -; cdr3_nt: TGTGCCAGCAGCTTCCGGCTAGCGGGGGGGACAGATACGCAGTATTTT; cdr3_aa: CASSFRLAGGTDTQYF
v_call: TRBV28; d_call: -; j_call: TRBJ1-5; clone_size: -; cdr3_nt: TGTGCCAGCAGCCCGGGACATATACATCAGCCCCAGCATTTT; cdr3_aa: CASSPGHIHQPQHF
v_call: TRBV27; d_call: -; j_call: TRBJ1-5; clone_size: -; cdr3_nt: TGTGCCAGCTCCGGACTGGGGGGAACCCAGCCCCAGCATTTT; cdr3_aa: CASSGLGGTQPQHF
v_call: TRBV19; d_call: -; j_call: TRBJ1-1; clone_size: -; cdr3_nt: TGTGCCACCTCCGTAGGAGTAAGGAACACTGAAGCTTTCTTT; cdr3_aa: CATSVGVRNTEAFF
v_call: TRBV30; d_call: -; j_call: TRBJ1-1; clone_size: -; cdr3_nt: TGTGCCTGGGACCTGGGGGCCCTCGGAACTGAAGCTTTCTTT; cdr3_aa: CAWDLGALGTEAFF
v_call: TRBV27; d_call: -; j_call: TRBJ2-1; clone_size: -; cdr3_nt: TGTGCCAGCAGTTTAGGAGCCGATGAGCAGTTCTTC; cdr3_aa: CASSLGADEQFF
v_call: TRBV30; d_call: -; j_call: TRBJ1-5; clone_size: few; cdr3_nt: TGTGCCTGGAGTGGGGCCGTCTATAGCAATCAGCCCCAGCATTTT; cdr3_aa: CAWSGAVYSNQPQHF
v_call: TRBV7-8; d_call: -; j_call: TRBJ2-5; clone_size: -; cdr3_nt: TGTGCCAGCAGCGACGGCGGCCCAGAGACCCAGTACTTC; cdr3_aa: CASSDGGPETQYF
v_call: TRBV7-9; d_call: TRBD1; j_call: TRBJ2-2; clone_size: few; cdr3_nt: TGTGCCAGCAGCTTAACAGGGGTTAGAGGGGAGCTGTTTTTT; cdr3_aa: CASSLTGVRGELFF
v_call: TRBV4-1; d_call: TRBD2; j_call: TRBJ2-5; clone_size: -; cdr3_nt: TGCGCCAGCAGCCCCAGCGGGGGCAGAGAGACCCAGTACTTC; cdr3_aa: CASSPSGGRETQYF
v_call: TRBV3-1/TRBV3-2; d_call: -; j_call: TRBJ1-1; clone_size: -; cdr3_nt: TGTGCCAGCAGCCAAGATGGAGGGGCGGGAGCTTTCTTT; cdr3_aa: CASSQDGGAGAFF
v_call: TRBV5-1; d_call: TRBD2; j_call: TRBJ2-7; clone_size: -; cdr3_nt: TGCGCCAGCAGCTATCGAGGGACTAGCGGACTCTACGAGCAGTACTTC; cdr3_aa: CASSYRGTSGLYEQYF
v_call: TRBV19; d_call: TRBD1; j_call: TRBJ2-2; clone_size: -; cdr3_nt: TGTGCCAGTAAGCAGGGGGCAGAGACCGGGGAGCTGTTTTTT; cdr3_aa: CASKQGAETGELFF
v_call: TRBV6-1; d_call: TRBD1; j_call: TRBJ1-2; clone_size: -; cdr3_nt: TGTGCCAGCAGTGAAGACGGGACAGGGATTGGCTACACCTTC; cdr3_aa: CASSEDGTGIGYTF
v_call: TRBV28; d_call: TRBD1; j_call: TRBJ2-7; clone_size: -; cdr3_nt: TGTGCCAGCAGTTACACGGACAGGCTCTACGAGCAGTACTTC; cdr3_aa: CASSYTDRLYEQYF
v_call: TRBV19; d_call: TRBD1; j_call: TRBJ1-3; clone_size: few; cdr3_nt: TGTGCCAGTAGTATATCCGGGACAGCGAGAAACACCATATATTTT; cdr3_aa: CASSISGTARNTIYF
v_call: TRBV27; d_call: TRBD1; j_call: TRBJ1-1; clone_size: -; cdr3_nt: TGTGCCAGCAGTTTAATTATCGCAGGGGGCCAGAAGGACACTGAAGCTTTCTTT; cdr3_aa: CASSLIIAGGQKDTEAFF
v_call: TRBV19; d_call: -; j_call: TRBJ1-1; clone_size: -; cdr3_nt: TGTGCCAGTAGTACGGTGAGGCCGAACACTGAAGCTTTCTTT; cdr3_aa: CASSTVRPNTEAFF
v_call: TRBV10-1; d_call: TRBD1; j_call: TRBJ2-6; clone_size: -; cdr3_nt: TGCGCCAGCACTCTCCCGGGACAGGGAATCGCCGGGGCCAACGTCCTGACTTTC; cdr3_aa: CASTLPGQGIAGANVLTF
v_call: TRBV7-8; d_call: -; j_call: TRBJ2-7; clone_size: -; cdr3_nt: TGTGCCAGCAGCTCTAGACTGATCCTCCCACCCTACGAGCAGTACTTC; cdr3_aa: CASSSRLILPPYEQYF
v_call: TRBV15; d_call: -; j_call: TRBJ1-1; clone_size: -; cdr3_nt: TGTGCCACCGGAAAAGGGGTTATGGACACTGAAGCTTTCTTT; cdr3_aa: CATGKGVMDTEAFF
v_call: TRBV6-5; d_call: TRBD2; j_call: TRBJ2-2; clone_size: few; cdr3_nt: TGTGCCAGCAATCGGGGGGGAGAGGCCGGGGAGCTGTTTTTT; cdr3_aa: CASNRGGEAGELFF
v_call: TRBV11-2; d_call: -; j_call: TRBJ1-4; clone_size: -; cdr3_nt: TGTGCCAGCAGCGCAACTACGGGGGTAAATGAAAAACTGTTTTTT; cdr3_aa: CASSATTGVNEKLFF
v_call: TRBV5-4; d_call: -; j_call: TRBJ1-3; clone_size: -; cdr3_nt: TGTGCCAGCAGCGCAGGGGTGACTGGAAACACCATATATTTT; cdr3_aa: CASSAGVTGNTIYF
v_call: TRBV7-6; d_call: -; j_call: TRBJ2-3; clone_size: many; cdr3_nt: TGTGCCAGCAGCTTAGCGAGCGAGGGCCCTAGCACAGATACGCAGTATTTT; cdr3_aa: CASSLASEGPSTDTQYF
v_call: TRBV19; d_call: TRBD1; j_call: TRBJ1-5; clone_size: few; cdr3_nt: TGTGCCAGTAGACAGGACCGGGACAGGGGTTTTTTTGAGGGCCATCAGCCCCAGCATTTT; cdr3_aa: CASRQDRDRGFFEGHQPQHF
v_call: TRBV10-3; d_call: TRBD1; j_call: TRBJ1-2; clone_size: -; cdr3_nt: TGTGCCATCAGTGGACAGGGGAACTATGGCTACACCTTC; cdr3_aa: CAISGQGNYGYTF
v_call: TRBV19; d_call: TRBD2; j_call: TRBJ2-7; clone_size: -; cdr3_nt: TGTGCCAGTAGCTATCGGGAGGCTTCTTCCTACGAGCAGTACTTC; cdr3_aa: CASSYREASSYEQYF
v_call: TRBV3-1/TRBV3-2; d_call: TRBD1; j_call: TRBJ1-6; clone_size: -; cdr3_nt: TGTGCCAGCAGCCAAATTGGACAGGGAAGGAATTCACCCCTCCACTTT; cdr3_aa: CASSQIGQGRNSPLHF
v_call: TRBV29-1; d_call: TRBD1; j_call: TRBJ1-2; clone_size: -; cdr3_nt: TGCAGCGTCAAGACCGGGACAGGGAAAGGGAACACCTTC; cdr3_aa: CSVKTGTGKGNTF
v_call: TRBV15; d_call: TRBD2; j_call: TRBJ2-1; clone_size: -; cdr3_nt: TGTGCCACCAGCAGAACTAGCGGGGGCAATGAGCAGTTCTTC; cdr3_aa: CATSRTSGGNEQFF
v_call: TRBV19; d_call: TRBD1; j_call: TRBJ1-5; clone_size: -; cdr3_nt: TGTGCCAGTAGTATGGGACAGTGGTATGTAGGTCAGCCCCAGCATTTT; cdr3_aa: CASSMGQWYVGQPQHF
v_call: TRBV3-1/TRBV3-2; d_call: TRBD1; j_call: TRBJ2-7; clone_size: once; cdr3_nt: TGTGCCAGCAGCCTGTCCGGGACAGTCTACGAGCAGTACTTC; cdr3_aa: CASSLSGTVYEQYF
v_call: TRBV28; d_call: -; j_call: TRBJ1-5; clone_size: -; cdr3_nt: TGTGCCAGCAGTTTTGGGGGGGGGCAGGGAGTGAAGCCCCAGCATTTT; cdr3_aa: CASSFGGGQGVKPQHF
v_call: TRBV20-1; d_call: -; j_call: TRBJ1-2; clone_size: -; cdr3_nt: TGCAGTGCTAGTCCCAGGGCCGGTCGTGGCTACACCTTC; cdr3_aa: CSASPRAGRGYTF
v_call: TRBV30; d_call: -; j_call: TRBJ1-1; clone_size: -; cdr3_nt: TGTGCCGGGGGCGGACAGCCGAACACTGAAGCTTTCTTT; cdr3_aa: CAGGGQPNTEAFF
v_call: TRBV19; d_call: -; j_call: TRBJ1-2; clone_size: -; cdr3_nt: TGTGCCAGTACAGGGTCCAACTATGGCTACACCTTC; cdr3_aa: CASTGSNYGYTF
v_call: TRBV18; d_call: -; j_call: TRBJ1-2; clone_size: -; cdr3_nt: TGTGCCAGCTCACCCCTAGACAGTAACTATGGCTACACCTTC; cdr3_aa: CASSPLDSNYGYTF
v_call: TRBV7-8; d_call: -; j_call: TRBJ1-6; clone_size: -; cdr3_nt: TGTGCCAGCAAACCCTATGATTCACCCCTCCACTTT; cdr3_aa: CASKPYDSPLHF